This TCR beta chain appears in the sequencing data of a study of blood T cell repertoires in COVID-19. The overall study: Spain, Italy and the United States supplied samples that represented acute and convalescent COVID-19.

Germline V gene sequence: CDR1 MNHEY, CDR2 SVGAGI. Trimming took 2 bases from V and 8 from J; bases not matched to a gene: 0. CDR3 length equals 12 residues. How the authors handled the data: By means of reference gene primer amplification, nucleated cell counts were estimated. Generated by immunoSEQ multiplex PCR, the TCRdb table keeps only in-frame clones and is missing some. V and J calls and clone size are given by that table; D and trimming were obtained from the DNA. The table includes around 450,000 clones, about nine tenths detected once. Participants were aged roughly 18 to 89 years from around 24 US areas. Participant reports of clinical history set cohort assignment.

Sequenced input: PBMCs or T cells enriched from blood (not recorded which). This sequence originates from a woman aged 18-29 years who had recovered from COVID-19. J is TRBJ2-4 and V is TRBV6-5, with TRBD1 matching 7 bases. The CDR3 DNA is TGTGCCAGCAGTTACGACAGGGACATTCAGTACTTC. As protein: CASSYDRDIQYF.